Below, one T cell receptor beta chain is given with its context. The antigen remains unidentified. The data were taken from a study of graft-versus-host responses after intestinal transplantation. At the level of the study: Transplant types were multivisceral, liver-intestinal, or isolated intestinal. The recipients all started with anti-thymocyte globulin induction and then took tacrolimus and steroids for roughly three years.

TCRdb keeps only in-frame clones here, not all; method: immunoSEQ multiplex PCR. The sample includes over 80,000 clones, roughly 92% of them seen just once. Study-wide results and caveats: In recipient marrow, GvH clones were found, and some appeared first in ileum or blood. Early after transplant, HvG declines were associated with peak levels of circulating GvH clones.

The TCR was taken from a human donor who was the organ donor for an intestinal transplant. The material was unstimulated CD8+ T cells sorted from spleen or lymph node cells, obtained before transplant.

The CDR3 nucleotides read TGTGCCAGTAGACCCATCGCGGATTCAGGGGCTAATGCTTTCTTT. Translation: CASRPIADSGANAFF. The V and J genes are TRBV19 and TRBJ1-1; D perhaps matches TRBD1 (6 bases). Trimming stripped 6 bases from V and 11 bases from J, with 25 bases between. CDR1 is LNHDA, CDR2 SQIVND, per germline (reference sequence). The CDR3 spans 15 residues.